The 24 T cell receptor beta chains given below trace back to one sample, sequenced in a study of blood T cell repertoires in COVID-19. Assay: immunoSEQ multiplex PCR; the TCRdb copy retains only in-frame clones and omits some. The table includes 200,000 to 250,000 clones, about 90% detected once. Sequenced input: peripheral blood. Every receptor here comes from a man aged 55-75 years with COVID-19, enrolled during active disease.

The rearrangement joins TRBV20-1 to TRBJ1-1; perhaps TRBD1 as D (6 bases). V lost 1 base, J lost 12 bases, and 9 bases lay in between. Germline values: CDR1 DFQATT, CDR2 SNEGSKA (reference sequence). The CDR3 consists of 10 residues. CDR3: CSARGDRPFF. For the CDR3, the DNA is TGCAGTGCTAGAGGAGACAGGCCTTTCTTT.

This clone has only one observation. This sequence joins TRBV27 and TRBJ1-5; 7 bases match TRBD1. Germline assignment: CDR1 MNHEY and CDR2 SMNVEV (reference sequence). Trimming cost V 3 bases and J 6 bases; bases outside gene matches: 5. The CDR3 is 14 amino acids. The CDR3 coding sequence is TGTGCCAGCAGTTTCGGGACAGATAGTCAGCCCCAGCATTTT. Translated: CASSFGTDSQPQHF.

The chain's CDR3 is CASSPTWGPNTEAFF. In nucleotides, the CDR3 is TGTGCCAGCAGTCCGACCTGGGGGCCCAATACTGAAGCTTTCTTT. The genes are TRBV28 and TRBJ1-1, with D possibly being TRBD1 (6 bases). Germline V lookup: CDR1 MDHEN, CDR2 SYDVKM. The CDR3 consists of 15 residues. Trimming removed 5 bases from V and 5 bases from J, with 18 bases in between.

V is TRBV3-1 (or the pseudogene TRBV3-2) and J is TRBJ2-1, with D possibly being TRBD2 (6 bases). The CDR3 has 16 residues. The V gene's germline CDR1 is LGHDT and CDR2 YNNKEL (reference sequence). Trimming cost V 2 bases and J 2 bases, with 13 bases left between them. The CDR3 DNA is TGTGCCAGCAGCCAAAAAGGCGGGATAACCTACAATGAGCAGTTCTTC. It is translated as CASSQKGGITYNEQFF.

The genes are TRBV19 and TRBJ2-2; no firm D call. V was cut by 6 bases and J by 2 bases, with 10 bases left in between. This CDR3 is 14 amino acids long. Germline V gene data show CDR1 as LNHDA and CDR2 as SQIVND (reference sequence). CDR3: CASSSSYNTGELFF. In DNA, the CDR3 is TGTGCCAGTAGCTCGAGCTATAACACCGGGGAGCTGTTTTTT. The full variable domain, with the rest looked up from reference TRBV19 and TRBJ2-2, is DGGITQSPKYLFRKEGQNVTLSCEQNLNHDAMYWYRQDPGQGLRLIYYSQIVNDFQKGDIAEGYSVSREKKESFPLTVTSAQKNPTAFYLCASSSSYNTGELFFGEGSRLTVL.

This rearrangement joins TRBV4-2 to TRBJ2-5, with TRBD2 identical over 7 bases. This CDR3 is built from 16 residues. Germline CDR1 LGHNA, CDR2 YNFKEQ. V shed 1 base and J 5 bases; nucleotides not matched to a gene: 10. The CDR3 here is CASSQGGRAGVETQYF. The DNA of the CDR3 is TGTGCCAGCAGCCAAGGTGGTAGGGCGGGAGTGGAGACCCAGTACTTC.

The CDR3 here is CASSLTGSDDSYNEQFF. The CDR3 DNA sequence: TGCGCCAGCAGTCTCACGGGGAGTGACGACTCCTACAATGAGCAGTTCTTC. The chain is built from TRBV4-1 and TRBJ2-1; TRBD2 might be the D (5 bases). The V gene lost 6 bases and the J gene lost 0 bases, with 18 bases spanning the gap. Germline V CDR1 and CDR2: MGHRA, YSYEKL. The CDR3 length is 17 residues.

This chain uses TRBV28 with TRBJ1-1, with D maybe TRBD1 (5 bases). V lost 10 bases to trimming and J lost 9 bases, with 18 bases between them. The CDR3 is made up of 12 amino acids. Germline V CDR1 and CDR2: MDHEN, SYDVKM. The CDR3 protein is CATSGGVRKAFF. For the CDR3, the DNA is TGTGCCACTTCGGGAGGGGTCAGAAAAGCTTTCTTT.

V gene TRBV30 combines with J gene TRBJ2-7; TRBD1 matches at 7 bases. V shed 5 bases and J 4 bases; nucleotides not matched to a gene: 5. This CDR3 is 12 amino acids long. Per the germline V gene, CDR1 is GTSNPN and CDR2 is SVGIG (reference sequence). CDR3 residues: CAWDRERYEQYF. CDR3 nucleotides: TGTGCCTGGGACAGGGAACGGTACGAGCAGTACTTC.

V and J are TRBV5-1 and TRBJ2-1; tentative D call: TRBD1 (6 bases). V was trimmed by 4 bases and J by 0 bases, leaving 11 bases between them. Germline CDR1 SGHRS, CDR2 YFSETQ. The CDR3 totals 15 residues. The CDR3 spells CASSLTGSSYNEQFF. The DNA of the CDR3 is TGCGCCAGCAGCCTGACAGGTAGCTCCTACAATGAGCAGTTCTTC. The full variable domain, with the rest looked up from reference TRBV5-1 and TRBJ2-1, is KAGVTQTPRYLIKTRGQQVTLSCSPISGHRSVSWYQQTPGQGLQFLFEYFSETQRNKGNFPGRFSGRQFSNSRSEMNVSTLELGDSALYLCASSLTGSSYNEQFFGPGTRLTVL.

The rearrangement links TRBV10-3 to TRBJ2-7; 10 positions agree with TRBD2. The CDR3 extends over 15 amino acids. Germline V gives CDR1 ENHRY, CDR2 SYGVKD. Trimming cost V 3 bases and J 5 bases; bases outside gene matches: 7. In DNA form, the CDR3 reads TGTGCCATCAGTGATGGACTAGCGGCGATCGACGAGCAGTACTTC. This sequence encodes CAISDGLAAIDEQYF.

The chain recombines TRBV2 with TRBJ2-7, with D perhaps matching TRBD1 (5 bases). The germline V gene encodes CDR1 SNHLY and CDR2 FYNNEI. This CDR3 has 14 amino acids. The V and J ends lost 4 bases and 0 bases respectively, with 10 bases between them. The CDR3 bases are TGTGCCAGCAGTGTTTCCAGGGACTCCTACGAGCAGTACTTC. Translation: CASSVSRDSYEQYF. Looking up the rest from reference TRBV2 and TRBJ2-7 gives the full variable domain: EPEVTQTPSHQVTQMGQEVILRCVPISNHLYFYWYRQILGQKVEFLVSFYNNEISEKSEIFDDQFSVERPDGSNFTLKIRSTKLEDSAMYFCASSVSRDSYEQYFGPGTRLTVT.

The chain joins TRBV3-1 (or the pseudogene TRBV3-2) to TRBJ1-1; no clear D gene. The CDR3 totals 13 residues. Trimming took 4 bases from V and 8 from J, leaving 14 bases between them. Germline V gene lookup returns CDR1 LGHDT and CDR2 YNNKEL (reference sequence). CDR3 DNA sequence: TGTGCCAGCAGCCCCTCGGGAGTTCGGGAAGCTTTCTTT. This sequence encodes CASSPSGVREAFF.

The CDR3 nucleotides read TGTGCCAGCTCACCATCCCCGGACAGGGATGAAAAACTGTTTTTT. This translates into CASSPSPDRDEKLFF. V and J are TRBV18 and TRBJ1-4, with 8 bases matching TRBD1. CDR3 length: 15 amino acids. Germline V gives CDR1 KGHSH, CDR2 LQKENI. The ends lost 2 bases at V and 6 bases at J; junction bases unmatched: 5.

With respect to this clone: One end of the junction fails to match germline, which may point to a read error. The chain couples TRBV12-3 or TRBV12-4 to TRBJ1-2, with a weak D call TRBD1 (5 bases). There are 12 residues in the CDR3. As DNA, the CDR3 is TGTGCCAGCAGTTTAGGTGGGGGAGGCAAAGACTTC. This translates into CASSLGGGGKDF.

This chain connects TRBV5-1 to TRBJ2-3, with 8 nucleotides matching TRBD2. Trimming at V came to 4 bases and at J to 0 bases, leaving 10 bases not matched to a gene. The CDR3 runs 17 residues. Germline CDR1 is SGHRS and CDR2 is YFSETQ. The CDR3 region is CASSLRLATPSTDTQYF. The CDR3 DNA reads as TGCGCCAGCAGCCTGAGACTAGCGACACCTAGCACAGATACGCAGTATTTT.

The chain joins TRBV5-1 to TRBJ2-3; 8 positions agree with TRBD1. Germline loops: CDR1 SGHRS, CDR2 YFSETQ. The CDR3 covers 16 residues. After removal of 4 bases from V and 8 bases from J, the junction contained 15 bases not matched to a gene. The CDR3 nucleotides read TGCGCCAGCAGCAGATCGACAGGGGTGGGCTACGGTACGCAGTATTTT. This gives the protein CASSRSTGVGYGTQYF.

In its sample, this clone was seen once. The chain employs TRBV4-2 and TRBJ1-3; D is unclear. In germline, CDR1 is LGHNA, CDR2 YNFKEQ. CDR3 size: 16 residues. The V end was cut by 3 bases, the J end by 3 bases, with 15 bases between. The DNA of the CDR3 is TGTGCCAGCAGCCAGGTGACAAGTGCGGGTGGAAACACCATATATTTT. Translation: CASSQVTSAGGNTIYF.

V gene TRBV27 combines with J gene TRBJ2-5, with D possibly matching TRBD1 (5 bases). Germline V gene data show CDR1 as MNHEY and CDR2 as SMNVEV (reference sequence). Between the trimmed V and J ends, which lost 0 bases and 1 base, there was a span of 12 bases. This CDR3 contains 16 residues. CDR3 region: CASSLSAGLGQETQYF. The CDR3 nucleotides are TGTGCCAGCAGTTTATCTGCAGGGTTGGGCCAAGAGACCCAGTACTTC.

J is TRBJ1-2 and V is TRBV3-1 (or the pseudogene TRBV3-2); a weak D match, TRBD1 (6 bases). The CDR3 consists of 13 residues. V gave up 4 bases and J gave up 6 bases, with 12 bases separating them. Germline V gives CDR1 LGHDT, CDR2 YNNKEL (reference sequence). Written as DNA, the CDR3 is TGTGCCAGCAGCCGAGGACAGAAGGATGGCTACACCTTC. Translating it yields CASSRGQKDGYTF.

V usage is TRBV12-3 or TRBV12-4 and J usage is TRBJ1-5, with TRBD1 as a possible D gene (5 bases). The CDR3 consists of 13 residues. V lost 6 bases to trimming and J lost 2 bases, with 8 bases between them. The CDR3, as DNA: TGTGCCAGCAGCGTAGGGGGCAATCAGCCCCAGCATTTT. It is translated as CASSVGGNQPQHF.

The genes are TRBV12-3 or TRBV12-4 and TRBJ2-1; TRBD2 is a possible D gene (6 bases). The CDR3 runs to 13 residues. Trimming took off 5 bases at V and 10 bases at J, with 15 bases between the two ends. CDR3 loop: CASSSGLRREQFF. The DNA of the CDR3 is TGTGCCAGCAGTAGTGGACTAAGAAGGGAGCAGTTCTTC.

The rearrangement links TRBV24-1 to TRBJ2-3; the D gene is possibly TRBD2 (6 bases). CDR1 KGHDR and CDR2 SFDVKD come from the germline V gene. The CDR3 covers 14 residues. Between the trimmed V and J ends, which lost 5 bases and 9 bases, there was a span of 17 bases. This CDR3 reads CATSAGLTPPTQYF. For the CDR3, the DNA is TGTGCCACCAGTGCGGGACTCACACCGCCGACGCAGTATTTT.

The chain links TRBV28 to TRBJ1-4; D possibly corresponds to TRBD1 (5 bases). Per the germline V gene, CDR1 is MDHEN and CDR2 is SYDVKM. The CDR3 runs to 12 residues. The V gene lost 11 bases and the J gene lost 1 base, with 8 bases spanning the gap. CDR3 coding DNA: TGTGCCGGGGGGAGAACTAATGAAAAACTGTTTTTT. Translating it yields CAGGRTNEKLFF.